This T cell receptor beta chain is drawn from a study of blood T cell repertoires in COVID-19. At the level of the study: Spain, Italy and the United States supplied samples that represented acute and convalescent COVID-19.

Assay: immunoSEQ multiplex PCR; the TCRdb copy retains only in-frame clones and omits some. The table lists 95,000 to 100,000 clones, about 84% of them singletons, with approximately 24% in the top ten. Trimming removed 4 bases from V and 4 bases from J; junction bases left unmatched: 11. CDR1 and CDR2 (germline): LGHDT, YNNKEL (reference sequence). The CDR3 totals 16 residues. The rearrangement joins TRBV3-1 (or the pseudogene TRBV3-2) to TRBJ2-3; 7 nucleotides align to TRBD1. The sample was peripheral blood. The receptor's source is a human donor in a cohort sampled during active COVID-19. CDR3 amino acids: CASSPRGTGVADTQYF. The CDR3 nucleotides read TGTGCCAGCAGCCCACGGGGCACAGGGGTGGCAGATACGCAGTATTTT.